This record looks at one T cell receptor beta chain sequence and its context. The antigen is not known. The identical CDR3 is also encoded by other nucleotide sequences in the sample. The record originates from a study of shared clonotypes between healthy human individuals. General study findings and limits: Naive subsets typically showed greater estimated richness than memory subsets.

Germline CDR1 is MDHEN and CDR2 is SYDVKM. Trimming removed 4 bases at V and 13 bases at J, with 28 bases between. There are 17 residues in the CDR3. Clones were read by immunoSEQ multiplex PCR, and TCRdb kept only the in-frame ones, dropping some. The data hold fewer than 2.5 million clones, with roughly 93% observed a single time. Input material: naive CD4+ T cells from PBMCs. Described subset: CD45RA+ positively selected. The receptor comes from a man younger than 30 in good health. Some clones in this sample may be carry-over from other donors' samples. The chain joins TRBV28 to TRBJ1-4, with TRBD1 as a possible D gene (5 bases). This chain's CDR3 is CASSSQTPGGTHGGLFF. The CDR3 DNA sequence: TGTGCCAGCAGTTCACAAACTCCCGGTGGGACCCACGGGGGACTGTTTTTT.